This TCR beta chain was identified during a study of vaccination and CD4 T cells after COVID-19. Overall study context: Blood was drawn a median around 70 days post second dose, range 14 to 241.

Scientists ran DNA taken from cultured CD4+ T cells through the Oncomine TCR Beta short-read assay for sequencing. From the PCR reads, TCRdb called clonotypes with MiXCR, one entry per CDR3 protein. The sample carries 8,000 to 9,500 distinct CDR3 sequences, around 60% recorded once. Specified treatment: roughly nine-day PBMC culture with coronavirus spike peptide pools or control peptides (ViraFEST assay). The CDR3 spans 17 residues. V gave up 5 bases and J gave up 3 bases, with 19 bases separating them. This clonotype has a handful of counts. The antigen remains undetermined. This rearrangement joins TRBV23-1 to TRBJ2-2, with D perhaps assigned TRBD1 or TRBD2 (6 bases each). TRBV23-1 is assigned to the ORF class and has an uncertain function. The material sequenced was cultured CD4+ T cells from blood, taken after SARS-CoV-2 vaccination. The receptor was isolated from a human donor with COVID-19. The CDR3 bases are TGCGCCAGCAGTAGGGGGGCTGGGTTACCCCACACCGGGGAGCTGTTTTTT. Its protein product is CASSRGAGLPHTGELFF.